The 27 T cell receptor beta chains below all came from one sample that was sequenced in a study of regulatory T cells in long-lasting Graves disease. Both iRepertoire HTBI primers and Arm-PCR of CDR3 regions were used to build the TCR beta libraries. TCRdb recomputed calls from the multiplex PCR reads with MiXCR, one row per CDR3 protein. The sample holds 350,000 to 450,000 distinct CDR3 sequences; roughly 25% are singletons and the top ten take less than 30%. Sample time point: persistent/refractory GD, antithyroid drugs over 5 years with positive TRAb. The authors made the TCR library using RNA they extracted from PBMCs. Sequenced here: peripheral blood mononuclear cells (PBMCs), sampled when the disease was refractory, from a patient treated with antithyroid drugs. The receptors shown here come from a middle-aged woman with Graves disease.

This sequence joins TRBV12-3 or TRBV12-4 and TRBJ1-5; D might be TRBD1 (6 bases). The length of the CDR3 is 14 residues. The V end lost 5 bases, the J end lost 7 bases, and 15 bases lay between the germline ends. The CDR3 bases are TGTGCCAGCAGTCATACAGGGTTGAGGCAGCCCCAGCATTTT. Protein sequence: CASSHTGLRQPQHF.

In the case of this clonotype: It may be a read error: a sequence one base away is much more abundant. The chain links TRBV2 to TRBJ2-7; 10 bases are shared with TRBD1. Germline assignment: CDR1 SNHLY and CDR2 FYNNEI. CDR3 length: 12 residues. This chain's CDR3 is CANRGQGLKQCF. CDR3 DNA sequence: TGTGCCAACCGGGGACAGGGGCTAAAGCAGTGCTTC.

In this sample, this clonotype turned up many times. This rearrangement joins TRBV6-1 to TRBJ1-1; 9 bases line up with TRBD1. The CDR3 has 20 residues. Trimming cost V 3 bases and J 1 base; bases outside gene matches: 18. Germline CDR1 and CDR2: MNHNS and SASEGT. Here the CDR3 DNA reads TGTGCCAGCAGTGATGTAAGTCGGGACAGGGACTACCCTGGGAACACTGAAGCTTTCTTT. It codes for CASSDVSRDRDYPGNTEAFF.

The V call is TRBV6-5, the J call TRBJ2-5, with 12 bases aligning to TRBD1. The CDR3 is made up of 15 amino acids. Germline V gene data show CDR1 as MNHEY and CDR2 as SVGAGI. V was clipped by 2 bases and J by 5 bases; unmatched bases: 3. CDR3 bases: TGTGCCAGCAGTTACGGGACAGGGGGCAGTGAGACCCAGTACTTC. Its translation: CASSYGTGGSETQYF.

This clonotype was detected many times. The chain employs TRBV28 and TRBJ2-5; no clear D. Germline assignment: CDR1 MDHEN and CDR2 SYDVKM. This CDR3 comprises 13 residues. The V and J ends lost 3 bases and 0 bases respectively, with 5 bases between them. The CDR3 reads CASSFTDQETQYF. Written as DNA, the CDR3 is TGTGCCAGCAGTTTCACGGACCAAGAGACCCAGTACTTC.

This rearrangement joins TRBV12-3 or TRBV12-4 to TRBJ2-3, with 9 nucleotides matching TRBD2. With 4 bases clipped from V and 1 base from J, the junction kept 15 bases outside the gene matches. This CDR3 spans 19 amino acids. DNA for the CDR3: TGTGCCAGCAGTTACGGGGCTAGCGGGGATCCCGGTGGCACAGATACGCAGTATTTT. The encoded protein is CASSYGASGDPGGTDTQYF.

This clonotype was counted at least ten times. The CDR3 DNA reads as TGTGCCAGCAGTGAACAGCTCACGCAGTATTTT. It is translated as CASSEQLTQYF. The gene calls are TRBV2 and TRBJ2-3; the D is unclear. Germline-derived CDR1 and CDR2 are SNHLY and FYNNEI. This CDR3 has 11 residues. The V end lost 2 bases, the J end lost 9 bases, and 6 bases lay between the germline ends.

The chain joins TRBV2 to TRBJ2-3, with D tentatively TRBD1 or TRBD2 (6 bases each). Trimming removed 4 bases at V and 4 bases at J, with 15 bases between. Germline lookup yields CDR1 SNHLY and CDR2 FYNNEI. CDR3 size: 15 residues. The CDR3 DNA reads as TGTGCCAGCAGTGGGGATTCAGGGGACTCAGATACGCAGTATTTT. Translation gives CASSGDSGDSDTQYF.

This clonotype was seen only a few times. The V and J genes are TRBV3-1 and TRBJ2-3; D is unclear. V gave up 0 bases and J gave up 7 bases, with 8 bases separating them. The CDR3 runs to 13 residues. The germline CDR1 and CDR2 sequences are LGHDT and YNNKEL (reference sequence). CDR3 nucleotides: TGTGCCAGCAGCCAAGACGGAAGACATACGCAGTATTTT. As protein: CASSQDGRHTQYF.

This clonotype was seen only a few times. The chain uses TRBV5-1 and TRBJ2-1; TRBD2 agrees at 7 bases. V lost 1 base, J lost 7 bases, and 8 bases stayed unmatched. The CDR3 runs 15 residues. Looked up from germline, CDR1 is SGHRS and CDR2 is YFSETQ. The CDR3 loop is CASSLFPGGRNEQFF. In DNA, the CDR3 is TGCGCCAGCAGCTTGTTCCCGGGAGGCAGGAATGAGCAGTTCTTC.

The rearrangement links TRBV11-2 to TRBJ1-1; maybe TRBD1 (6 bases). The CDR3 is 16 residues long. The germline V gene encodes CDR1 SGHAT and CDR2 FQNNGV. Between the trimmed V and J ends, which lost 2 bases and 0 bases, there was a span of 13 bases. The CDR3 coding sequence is TGTGCCAGCAGCTTAAAGCCTTGGGACATGAACACTGAAGCTTTCTTT. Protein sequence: CASSLKPWDMNTEAFF.

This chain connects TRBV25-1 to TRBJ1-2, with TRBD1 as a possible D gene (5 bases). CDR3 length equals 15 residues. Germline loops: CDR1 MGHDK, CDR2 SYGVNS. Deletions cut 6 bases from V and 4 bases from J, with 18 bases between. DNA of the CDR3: TGTGCCAGCAGGGGGGGGGGAGGGTTCACCTATGGCTACACCTTC. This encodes CASRGGGGFTYGYTF.

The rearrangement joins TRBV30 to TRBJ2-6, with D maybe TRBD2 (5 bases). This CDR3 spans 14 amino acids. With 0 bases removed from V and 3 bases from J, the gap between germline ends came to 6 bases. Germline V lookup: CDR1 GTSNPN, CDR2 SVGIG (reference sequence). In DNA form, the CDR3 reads TGTGCCTGGAGTGTACGGGGTGGGGCCAACGTCCTGACTTTC. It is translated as CAWSVRGGANVLTF.

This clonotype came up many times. The DNA of the CDR3 is TGTGCCAGCAGTTCCGCAGGGTACGAGCAGTACTTC. Its protein is CASSSAGYEQYF. J is TRBJ2-7 and V is TRBV2, with a weak D call TRBD1 (5 bases). V was trimmed by 5 bases and J by 4 bases, leaving 9 bases between them. This CDR3 spans 12 amino acids. CDR1 SNHLY and CDR2 FYNNEI come from the germline V gene. Full variable domain (missing parts from reference TRBV2 and TRBJ2-7): EPEVTQTPSHQVTQMGQEVILRCVPISNHLYFYWYRQILGQKVEFLVSFYNNEISEKSEIFDDQFSVERPDGSNFTLKIRSTKLEDSAMYFCASSSAGYEQYFGPGTRLTVT.

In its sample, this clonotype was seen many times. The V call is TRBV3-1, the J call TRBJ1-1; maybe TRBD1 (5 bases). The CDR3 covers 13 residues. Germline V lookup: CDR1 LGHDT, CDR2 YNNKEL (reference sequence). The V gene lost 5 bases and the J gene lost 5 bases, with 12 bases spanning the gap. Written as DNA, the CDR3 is TGTGCCAGCAGCTTCTTCAGGGAAACTGAAGCTTTCTTT. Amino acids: CASSFFRETEAFF.

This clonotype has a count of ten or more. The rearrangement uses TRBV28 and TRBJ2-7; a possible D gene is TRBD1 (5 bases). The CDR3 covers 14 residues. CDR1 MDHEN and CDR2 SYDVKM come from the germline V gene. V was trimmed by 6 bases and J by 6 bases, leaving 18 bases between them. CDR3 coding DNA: TGTGCCAGCAGCGACCAACTCACAGGAACCGAGCAGTACTTC. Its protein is CASSDQLTGTEQYF. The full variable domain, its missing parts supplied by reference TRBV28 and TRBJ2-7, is DVKVTQSSRYLVKRTGEKVFLECVQDMDHENMFWYRQDPGLGLRLIYFSYDVKMKEKGDIPEGYSVSREKKERFSLILESASTNQTSMYLCASSDQLTGTEQYFGPGTRLTVT.

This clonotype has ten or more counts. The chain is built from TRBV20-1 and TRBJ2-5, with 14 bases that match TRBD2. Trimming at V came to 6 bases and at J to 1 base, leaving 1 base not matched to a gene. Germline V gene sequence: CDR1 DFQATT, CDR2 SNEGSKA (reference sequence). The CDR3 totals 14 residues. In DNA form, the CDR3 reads TGCAGTGCCGGGACTAGCGGGAGCCAAGAGACCCAGTACTTC. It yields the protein CSAGTSGSQETQYF.

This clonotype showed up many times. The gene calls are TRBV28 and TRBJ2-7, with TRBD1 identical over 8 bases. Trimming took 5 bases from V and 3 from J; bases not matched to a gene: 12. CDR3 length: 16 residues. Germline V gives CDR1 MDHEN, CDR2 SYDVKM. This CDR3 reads CASSRQWTGIDYEQYF. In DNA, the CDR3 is TGTGCCAGCAGTCGGCAATGGACAGGGATCGACTACGAGCAGTACTTC.

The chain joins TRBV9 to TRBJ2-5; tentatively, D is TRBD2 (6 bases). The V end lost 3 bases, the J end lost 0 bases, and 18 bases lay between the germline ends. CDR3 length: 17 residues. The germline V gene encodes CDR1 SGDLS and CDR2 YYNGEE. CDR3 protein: CASSGEPGLLYQETQYF. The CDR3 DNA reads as TGTGCCAGCAGCGGGGAGCCGGGACTCCTGTACCAAGAGACCCAGTACTTC.

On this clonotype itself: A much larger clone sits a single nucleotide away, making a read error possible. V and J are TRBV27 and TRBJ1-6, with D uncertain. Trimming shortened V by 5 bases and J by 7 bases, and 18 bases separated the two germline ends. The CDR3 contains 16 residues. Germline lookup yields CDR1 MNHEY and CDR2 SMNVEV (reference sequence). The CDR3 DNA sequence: TGTGCCAGCAGTCTCTTCCAGGCGTGCAGGAATTCACCCCTCCACTTT. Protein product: CASSLFQACRNSPLHF.

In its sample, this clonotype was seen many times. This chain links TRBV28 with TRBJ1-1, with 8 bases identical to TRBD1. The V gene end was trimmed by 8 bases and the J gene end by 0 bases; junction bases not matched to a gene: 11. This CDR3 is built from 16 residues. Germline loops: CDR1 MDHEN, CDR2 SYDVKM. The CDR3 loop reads CASCRARGPLNTEAFF. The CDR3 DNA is TGTGCCAGCTGCAGGGCCAGGGGGCCTTTGAACACTGAAGCTTTCTTT.

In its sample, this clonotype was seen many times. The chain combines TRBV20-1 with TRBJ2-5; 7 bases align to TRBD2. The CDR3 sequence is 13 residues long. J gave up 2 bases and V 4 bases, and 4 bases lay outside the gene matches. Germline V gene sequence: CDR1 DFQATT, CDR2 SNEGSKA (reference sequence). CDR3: CSAISGRQETQYF. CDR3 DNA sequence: TGCAGTGCTATTAGCGGGCGGCAAGAGACCCAGTACTTC.

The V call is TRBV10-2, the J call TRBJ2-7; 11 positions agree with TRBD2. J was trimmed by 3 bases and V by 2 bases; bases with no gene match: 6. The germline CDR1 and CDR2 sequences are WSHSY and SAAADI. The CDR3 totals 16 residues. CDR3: CASSEMVGLAVYEQYF. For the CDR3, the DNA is TGCGCCAGCAGTGAGATGGTGGGACTAGCGGTCTACGAGCAGTACTTC.

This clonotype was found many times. The CDR3 loop is CASSLRAGGAEAFF. Here the CDR3 DNA reads TGTGCCAGCAGTTTAAGGGCCGGGGGCGCTGAAGCTTTCTTT. The rearrangement joins TRBV28 to TRBJ1-1; TRBD1 might be the D (6 bases). V lost 2 bases to trimming and J lost 6 bases, with 13 bases between them. Germline V CDR1 and CDR2: MDHEN, SYDVKM. CDR3 length equals 14 residues. Variable domain in full (rest from reference TRBV28 and TRBJ1-1): DVKVTQSSRYLVKRTGEKVFLECVQDMDHENMFWYRQDPGLGLRLIYFSYDVKMKEKGDIPEGYSVSREKKERFSLILESASTNQTSMYLCASSLRAGGAEAFFGQGTRLTVV.

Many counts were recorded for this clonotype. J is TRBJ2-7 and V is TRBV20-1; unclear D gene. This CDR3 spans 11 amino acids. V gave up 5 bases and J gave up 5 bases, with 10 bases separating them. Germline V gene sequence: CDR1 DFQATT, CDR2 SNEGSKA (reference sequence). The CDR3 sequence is CSAGVGHEQYF. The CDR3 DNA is TGCAGTGCTGGGGTTGGACACGAGCAGTACTTC.

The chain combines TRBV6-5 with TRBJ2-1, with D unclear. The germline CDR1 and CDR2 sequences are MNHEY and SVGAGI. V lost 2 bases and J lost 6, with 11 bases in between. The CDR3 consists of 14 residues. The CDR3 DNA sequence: TGTGCCAGCAGTTACGACTTAAGGTCCAATGAGCAGTTCTTC. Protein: CASSYDLRSNEQFF.

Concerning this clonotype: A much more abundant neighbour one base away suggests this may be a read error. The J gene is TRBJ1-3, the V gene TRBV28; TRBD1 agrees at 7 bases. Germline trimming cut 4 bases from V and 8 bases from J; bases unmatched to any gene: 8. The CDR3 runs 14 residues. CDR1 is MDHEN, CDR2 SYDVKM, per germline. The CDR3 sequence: CASSSPTGSDTIYF. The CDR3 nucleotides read TGTGCCAGCAGTTCACCGACAGGGTCGGACACCATATATTTT.